This TCR beta chain was sequenced in a study of blood T cell repertoires in COVID-19. Study context: From the United States, Italy and Spain came samples of acute and convalescent COVID-19. Sample material is recorded as cDNA or gDNA derived from T cells, B-cell-depleted T cells, or PBMCs.

Remarks on this clone: Within the sample, other DNA sequences also encode this same CDR3.

Original processing notes: Estimation of nucleated cell counts was performed using reference gene primer amplification. The method was immunoSEQ multiplex PCR; TCRdb's version includes in-frame clones alone and lacks a portion of them. V, J and clone size were drawn from that table, and D and trimming were deduced from the DNA. The sample has some 96,000 clones, less than 90% seen once. V was clipped by 5 bases and J by 2 bases; unmatched bases: 4. Germline V gives CDR1 LNHDA, CDR2 SQIVND (reference sequence). The CDR3 spans 15 residues. The sample comprised peripheral blood. This sequence originates from a man of 80 years or more with acute or convalescent COVID-19. This chain joins TRBV19 and TRBJ2-1, with 9 bases that match TRBD2. The CDR3 DNA is TGTGCCAGTAGTCGTTTAGCGGGAGCCTACAATGAGCAGTTCTTC. This codes for CASSRLAGAYNEQFF.